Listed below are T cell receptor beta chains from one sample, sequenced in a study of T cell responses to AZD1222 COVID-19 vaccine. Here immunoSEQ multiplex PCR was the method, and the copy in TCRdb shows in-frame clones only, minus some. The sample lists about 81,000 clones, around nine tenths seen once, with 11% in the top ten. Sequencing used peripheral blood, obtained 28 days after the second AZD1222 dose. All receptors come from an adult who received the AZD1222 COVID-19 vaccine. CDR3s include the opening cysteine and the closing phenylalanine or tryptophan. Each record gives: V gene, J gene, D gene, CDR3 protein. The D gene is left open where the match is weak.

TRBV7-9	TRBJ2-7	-	CASSLAGQPYEQYF
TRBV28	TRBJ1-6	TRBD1	CASSVLLGTGPQGNSPLHF
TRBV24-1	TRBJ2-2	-	CATSDPTLAGSTGELFF
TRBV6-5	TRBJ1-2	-	CASSYANRVGGYTF
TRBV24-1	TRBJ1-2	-	CATSDCRSPLNYGYTF
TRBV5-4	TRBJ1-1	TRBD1	CASSKTGGRTEAFF
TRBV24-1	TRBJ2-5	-	CATSDFSGGGQETQYF
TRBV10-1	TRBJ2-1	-	CATSPMIGDNEQFF
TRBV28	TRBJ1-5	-	CASSPFGGATLSSNQPQHF
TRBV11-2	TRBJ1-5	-	CASSLGGVNQPQHF
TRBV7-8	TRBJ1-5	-	CASSLMVGKEYQPQHF
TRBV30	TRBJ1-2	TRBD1	CAWSVTGGVGYTF
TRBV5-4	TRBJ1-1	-	CASSLLMGVNTEAFF
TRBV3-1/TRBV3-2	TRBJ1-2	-	CASSQAGTLNYGYTF
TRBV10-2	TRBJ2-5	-	CASRLMGDQETQYF
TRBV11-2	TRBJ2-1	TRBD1	CASSSSPGQGAWNEQFF
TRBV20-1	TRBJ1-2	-	CSASSAAFSVYGYTF
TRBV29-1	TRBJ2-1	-	CSVEGAKDYNEQFF
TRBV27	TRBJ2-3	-	CATHSRRIGGTDTQYF
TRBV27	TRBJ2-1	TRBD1	CASRDSPYNEQFF
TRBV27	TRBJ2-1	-	CASSSTSWYAHPSYNEQFF
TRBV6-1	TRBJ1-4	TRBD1	CASSEAGTVPRKLFF
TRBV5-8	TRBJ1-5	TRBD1	CASSAGTGHSNQPQHF
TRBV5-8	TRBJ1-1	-	CASVQGLLNTEAFF
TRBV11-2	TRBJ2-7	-	CASSPSGGGLSYEQYF
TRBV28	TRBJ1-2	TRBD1	CASSTYGQGAQGYTF
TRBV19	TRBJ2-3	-	CASSMRRSSSSTDTQYF
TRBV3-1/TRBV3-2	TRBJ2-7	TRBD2	CASSQDIRAGEQYF
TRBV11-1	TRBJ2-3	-	CASSFRQISTDTQYF
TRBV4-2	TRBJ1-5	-	CASSQDLGAVDQPQHF
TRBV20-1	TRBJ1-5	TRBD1	CSASKGTGGRRVDQPQHF